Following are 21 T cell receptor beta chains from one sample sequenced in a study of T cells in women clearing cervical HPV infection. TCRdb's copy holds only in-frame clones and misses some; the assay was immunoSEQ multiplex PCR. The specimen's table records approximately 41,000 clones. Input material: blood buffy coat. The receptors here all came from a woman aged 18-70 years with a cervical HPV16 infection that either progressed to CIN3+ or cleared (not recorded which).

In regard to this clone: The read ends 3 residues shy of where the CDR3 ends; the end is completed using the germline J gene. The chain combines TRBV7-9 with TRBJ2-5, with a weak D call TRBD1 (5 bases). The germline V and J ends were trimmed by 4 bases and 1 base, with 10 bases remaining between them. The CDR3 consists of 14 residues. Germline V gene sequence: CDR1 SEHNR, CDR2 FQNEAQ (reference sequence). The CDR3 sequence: CASSSDSAQETQYF. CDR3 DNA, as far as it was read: TGTGCCAGCAGCTCCGACAGCGCCCAAGAGACC.

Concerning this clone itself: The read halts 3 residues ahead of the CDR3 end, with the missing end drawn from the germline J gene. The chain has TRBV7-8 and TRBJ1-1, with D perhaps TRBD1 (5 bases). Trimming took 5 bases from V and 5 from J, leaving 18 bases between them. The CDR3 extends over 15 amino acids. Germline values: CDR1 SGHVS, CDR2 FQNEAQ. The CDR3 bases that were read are TGTGCCAGCAGCCCCACCCGGGACTTTATTACTGAA. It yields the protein CASSPTRDFITE. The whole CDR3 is CASSPTRDFITEAFF.

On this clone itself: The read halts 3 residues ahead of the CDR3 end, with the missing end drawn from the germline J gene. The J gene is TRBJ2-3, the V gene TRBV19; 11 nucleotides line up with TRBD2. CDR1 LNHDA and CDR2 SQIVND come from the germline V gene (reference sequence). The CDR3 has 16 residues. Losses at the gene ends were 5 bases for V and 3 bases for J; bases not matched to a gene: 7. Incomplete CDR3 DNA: TGTGCCAGTAGTCCTAGACTAGCGGGGCGAACAGATACG. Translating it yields CASSPRLAGRTDT. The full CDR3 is CASSPRLAGRTDTQYF.

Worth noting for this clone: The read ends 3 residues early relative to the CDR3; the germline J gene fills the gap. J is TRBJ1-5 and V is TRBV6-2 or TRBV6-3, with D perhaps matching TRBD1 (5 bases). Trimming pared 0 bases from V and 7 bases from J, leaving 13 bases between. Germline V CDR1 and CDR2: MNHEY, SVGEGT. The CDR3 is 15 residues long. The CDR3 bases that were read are TGTGCCAGCAGTTACTCGATCGGGGGATGGCAGCCC. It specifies CASSYSIGGWQP. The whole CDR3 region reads CASSYSIGGWQPQHF.

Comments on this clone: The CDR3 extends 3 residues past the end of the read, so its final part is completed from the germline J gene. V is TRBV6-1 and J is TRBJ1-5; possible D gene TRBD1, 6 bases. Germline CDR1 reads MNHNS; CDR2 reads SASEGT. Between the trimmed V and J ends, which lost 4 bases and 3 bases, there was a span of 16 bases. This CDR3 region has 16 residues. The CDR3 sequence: CASSVGHLVDNQPQHF. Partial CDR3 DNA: TGTGCCAGCAGTGTGGGACACCTAGTTGACAATCAGCCC.

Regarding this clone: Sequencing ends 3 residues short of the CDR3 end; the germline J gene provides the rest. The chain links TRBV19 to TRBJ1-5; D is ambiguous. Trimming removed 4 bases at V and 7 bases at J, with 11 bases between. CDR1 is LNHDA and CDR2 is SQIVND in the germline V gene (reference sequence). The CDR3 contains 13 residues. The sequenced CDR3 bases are TGTGCCAGTAGTACAGGATTGGCCCAGCCC. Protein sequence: CASSTGLAQP. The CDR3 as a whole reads CASSTGLAQPQHF.

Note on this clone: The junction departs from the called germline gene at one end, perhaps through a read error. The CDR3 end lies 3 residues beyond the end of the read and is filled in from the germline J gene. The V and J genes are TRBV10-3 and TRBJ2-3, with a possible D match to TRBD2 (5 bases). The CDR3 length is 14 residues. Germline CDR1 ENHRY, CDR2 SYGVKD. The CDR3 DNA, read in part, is TGTGTCATCAGTGAGTCACTAGGCACAGATACG. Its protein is CVISESLGTDT. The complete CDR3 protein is CVISESLGTDTQYF.

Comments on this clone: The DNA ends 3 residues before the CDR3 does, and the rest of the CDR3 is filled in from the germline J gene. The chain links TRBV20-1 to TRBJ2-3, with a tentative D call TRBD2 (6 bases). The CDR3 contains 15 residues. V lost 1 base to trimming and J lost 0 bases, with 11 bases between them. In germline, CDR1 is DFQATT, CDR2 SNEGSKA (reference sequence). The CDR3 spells CSARGGAGSTDTQYF. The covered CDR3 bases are TGCAGTGCTAGAGGCGGCGCGGGGAGCACAGATACG.

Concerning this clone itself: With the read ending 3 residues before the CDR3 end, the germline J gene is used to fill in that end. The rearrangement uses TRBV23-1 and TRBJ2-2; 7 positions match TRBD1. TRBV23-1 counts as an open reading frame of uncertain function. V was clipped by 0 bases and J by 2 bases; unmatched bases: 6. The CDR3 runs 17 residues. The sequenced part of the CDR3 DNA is TGCGCCAGCAGTCAATCGATACAGGGGCGAAACACCGGGGAG. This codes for CASSQSIQGRNTGE. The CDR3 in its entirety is CASSQSIQGRNTGELFF.

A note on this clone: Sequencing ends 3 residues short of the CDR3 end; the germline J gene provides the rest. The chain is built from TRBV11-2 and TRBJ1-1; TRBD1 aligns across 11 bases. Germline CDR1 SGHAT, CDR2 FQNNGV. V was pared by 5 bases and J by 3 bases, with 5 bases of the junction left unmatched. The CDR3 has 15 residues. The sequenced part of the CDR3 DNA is TGTGCCAGCAGCCCCTCGGGACAGGGGGACACTGAA. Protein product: CASSPSGQGDTE. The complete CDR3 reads CASSPSGQGDTEAFF.

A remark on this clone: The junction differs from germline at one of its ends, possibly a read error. The CDR3 loop is CAGSTKTGGRTDTQYF. The covered CDR3 bases are TGTGCCGGTAGTACCAAGACAGGGGGAAGGACAGATACG. J is TRBJ2-3 and V is TRBV19; TRBD1 matches 9 bases. From the germline J gene comes the end of the CDR3, since the read stops 3 residues before it. The CDR3 runs to 16 residues. CDR1 LNHDA and CDR2 SQIVND come from the germline V gene (reference sequence).

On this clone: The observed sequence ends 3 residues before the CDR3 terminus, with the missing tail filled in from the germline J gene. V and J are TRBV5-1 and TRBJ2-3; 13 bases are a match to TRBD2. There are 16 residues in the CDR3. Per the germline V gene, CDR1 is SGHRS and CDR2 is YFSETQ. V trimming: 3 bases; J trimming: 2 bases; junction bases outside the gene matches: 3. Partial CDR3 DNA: TGCGCCAGCAGCTCGACTAGCGGGGGGCCCACAGATACG. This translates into CASSSTSGGPTDT. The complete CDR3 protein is CASSSTSGGPTDTQYF.

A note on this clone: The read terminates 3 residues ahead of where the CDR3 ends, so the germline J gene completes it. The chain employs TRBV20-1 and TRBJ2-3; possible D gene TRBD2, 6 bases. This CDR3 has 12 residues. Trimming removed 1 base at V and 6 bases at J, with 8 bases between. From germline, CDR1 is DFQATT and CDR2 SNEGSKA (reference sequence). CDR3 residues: CSARAAGDTQYF. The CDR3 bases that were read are TGCAGTGCTAGAGCGGCGGGGGATACG.

CDR3 protein: CASSEINRGDEQFF. Partial CDR3 DNA: TGCGCCAGCAGTGAAATTAATAGGGGTGATGAG. V and J are TRBV10-1 and TRBJ2-1; a possible D gene is TRBD1 (5 bases). The observed sequence ends 3 residues before the CDR3 terminus, with the missing tail filled in from the germline J gene. The V end was cut by 3 bases, the J end by 8 bases, with 14 bases between. Germline V gene sequence: CDR1 WNHNN, CDR2 SYGVQD (reference sequence). The CDR3 runs 14 residues.

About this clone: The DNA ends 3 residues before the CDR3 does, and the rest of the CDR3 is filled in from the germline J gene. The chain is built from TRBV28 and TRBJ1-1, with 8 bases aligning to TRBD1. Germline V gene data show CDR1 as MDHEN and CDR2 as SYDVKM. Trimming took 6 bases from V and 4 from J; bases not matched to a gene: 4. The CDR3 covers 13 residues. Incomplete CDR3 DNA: TGTGCCAGCAGCTTAACAGGGGGCACTGAA. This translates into CASSLTGGTE. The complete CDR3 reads CASSLTGGTEAFF.

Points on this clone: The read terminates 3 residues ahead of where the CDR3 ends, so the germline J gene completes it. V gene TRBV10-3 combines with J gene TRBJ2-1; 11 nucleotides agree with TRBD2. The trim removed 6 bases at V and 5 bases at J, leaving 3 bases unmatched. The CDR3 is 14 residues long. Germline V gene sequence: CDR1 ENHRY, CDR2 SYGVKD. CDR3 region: CAIREGLADNEQFF. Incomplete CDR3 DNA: TGTGCCATCAGAGAGGGACTAGCGGACAATGAG.

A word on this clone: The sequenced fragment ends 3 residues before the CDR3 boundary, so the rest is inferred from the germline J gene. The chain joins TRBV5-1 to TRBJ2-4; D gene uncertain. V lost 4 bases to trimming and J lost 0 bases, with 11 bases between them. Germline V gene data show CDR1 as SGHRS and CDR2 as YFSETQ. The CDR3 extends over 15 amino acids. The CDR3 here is CASSPFTIAKNIQYF. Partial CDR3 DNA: TGCGCCAGCAGCCCTTTCACAATAGCCAAAAACATT.

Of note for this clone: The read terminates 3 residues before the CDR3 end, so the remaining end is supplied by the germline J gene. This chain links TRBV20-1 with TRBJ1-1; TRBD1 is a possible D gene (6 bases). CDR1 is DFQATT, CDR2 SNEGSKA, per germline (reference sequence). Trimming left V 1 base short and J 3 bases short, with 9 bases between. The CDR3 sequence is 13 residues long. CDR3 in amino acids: CSARGAGDTEAFF. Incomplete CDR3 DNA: TGCAGTGCTAGAGGAGCAGGGGACACTGAA.

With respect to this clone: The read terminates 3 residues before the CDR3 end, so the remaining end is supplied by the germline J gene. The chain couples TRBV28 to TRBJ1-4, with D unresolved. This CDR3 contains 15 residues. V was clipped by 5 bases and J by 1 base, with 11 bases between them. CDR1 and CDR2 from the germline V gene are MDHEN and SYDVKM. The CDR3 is CASSPIGRTNEKLFF. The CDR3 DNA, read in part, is TGTGCCAGCAGTCCCATTGGGCGAACTAATGAAAAA.

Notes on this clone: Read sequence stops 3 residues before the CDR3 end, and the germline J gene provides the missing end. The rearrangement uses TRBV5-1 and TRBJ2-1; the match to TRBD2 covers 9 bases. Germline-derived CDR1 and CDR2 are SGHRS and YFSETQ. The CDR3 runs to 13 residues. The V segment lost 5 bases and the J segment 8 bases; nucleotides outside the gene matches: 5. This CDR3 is CASRNSGSYEQFF. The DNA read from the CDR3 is TGCGCCAGCAGAAATAGCGGGAGCTATGAG.

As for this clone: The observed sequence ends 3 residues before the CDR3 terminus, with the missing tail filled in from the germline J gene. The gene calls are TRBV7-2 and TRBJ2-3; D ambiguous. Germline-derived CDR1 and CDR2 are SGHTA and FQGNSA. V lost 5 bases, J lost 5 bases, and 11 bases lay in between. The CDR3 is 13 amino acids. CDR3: CASSANSVDTQYF. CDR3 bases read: TGTGCCAGCAGCGCTAACTCCGTAGATACG.